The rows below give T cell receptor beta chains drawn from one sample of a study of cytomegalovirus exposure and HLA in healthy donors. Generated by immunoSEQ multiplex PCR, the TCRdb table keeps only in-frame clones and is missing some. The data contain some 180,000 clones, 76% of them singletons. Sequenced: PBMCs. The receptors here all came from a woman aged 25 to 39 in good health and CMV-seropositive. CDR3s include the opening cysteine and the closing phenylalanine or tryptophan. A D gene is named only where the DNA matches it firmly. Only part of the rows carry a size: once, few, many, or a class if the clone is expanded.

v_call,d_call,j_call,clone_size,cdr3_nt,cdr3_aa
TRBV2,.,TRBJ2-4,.,TGTGCCAGCAGTCGACGCTTGGGCGAAAACATTCAGTACTTC,CASSRRLGENIQYF
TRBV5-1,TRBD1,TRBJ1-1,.,TGCGCCAGCAGCACTGGACAGGGGGCTTCGATGAACACTGAAGCTTTCTTT,CASSTGQGASMNTEAFF
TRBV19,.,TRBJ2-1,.,TGTGCCAGTAGTATTGGGGAGAGTGAGCAGTTCTTC,CASSIGESEQFF
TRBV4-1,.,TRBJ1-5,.,TGCGCCAGCAGCCAAACCTCAGGGACTTCGGAGCCCCAGCATTTT,CASSQTSGTSEPQHF
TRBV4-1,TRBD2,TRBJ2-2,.,TGCGCCAGCAGCCAAGTGCGCGGGGGGGCCAAGGGCGGGGAGCTGTTTTTT,CASSQVRGGAKGGELFF
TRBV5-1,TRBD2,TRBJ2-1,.,TGCGCCAGCAGACTGACTAGCGGGGGGGGGAAGGAGCAGTTCTTC,CASRLTSGGGKEQFF
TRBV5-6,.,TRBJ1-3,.,TGTGCCAGCAGCTTTGGAGGATCTGGAAACACCATATATTTT,CASSFGGSGNTIYF
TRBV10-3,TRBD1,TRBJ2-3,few,TGTGCCATCAGTGAGGACAGGGATTCAGATACGCAGTATTTT,CAISEDRDSDTQYF
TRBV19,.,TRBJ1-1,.,TGTGCCACCAATCGGGGAAGCAGGTTGCCGTGGACTGAAGCTTTCTTT,CATNRGSRLPWTEAFF
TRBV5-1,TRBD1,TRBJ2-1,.,TGCGCCAGCAGCTTATCCCGGGACAGGGGGCCCGGGAATGAGCAGTTCTTC,CASSLSRDRGPGNEQFF
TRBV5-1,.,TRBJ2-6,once,.,CASRFGAGANVLTF
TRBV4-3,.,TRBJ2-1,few,TGCGCCAGCAGCCACTCCGCCAGCGATGAGCAGTTCTTC,CASSHSASDEQFF
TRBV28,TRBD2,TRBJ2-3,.,TGTGCCAGCAACTATGCGCGGGGGGCGCGAGATACGCAGTATTTT,CASNYARGARDTQYF
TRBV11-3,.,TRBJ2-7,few,TGTGCCAGCAGCAGATCAACAGCCGAGCAGTACTTC,CASSRSTAEQYF
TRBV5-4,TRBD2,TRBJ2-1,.,TGTGCCAGCAGCTCGACGCGTTTAGCGGGGGGCCGCTACAATGAGCAGTTCTTC,CASSSTRLAGGRYNEQFF
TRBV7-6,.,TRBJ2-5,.,TGTGCCAGCAGCTTAGCGCTGGAGGAGACCCAGTACTTC,CASSLALEETQYF
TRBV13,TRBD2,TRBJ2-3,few,TGTGCCAGCAGCTTAATCCCTAGCGGTATTAGGGATACGCAGTATTTT,CASSLIPSGIRDTQYF
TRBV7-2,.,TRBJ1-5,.,TGTGCCAGCAGCTTAGGGTGGGGGGGTAATCAGCCCCAGCATTTT,CASSLGWGGNQPQHF
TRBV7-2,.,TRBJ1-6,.,TGTGCCAGCAGCCCGACCCGGGCAGGGGACTATAATTCACCCCTCCACTTT,CASSPTRAGDYNSPLHF
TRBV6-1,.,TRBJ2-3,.,TGTGCCAGCAGTAAAACTAGCCTCAGCACAGATACGCAGTATTTT,CASSKTSLSTDTQYF
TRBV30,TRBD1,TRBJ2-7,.,TGTGCCTGGAGAGATGTAGGGGGCGGAAAGACCTCCTACGAGCAGTACTTC,CAWRDVGGGKTSYEQYF
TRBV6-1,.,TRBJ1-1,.,TGTGCCAGCAGTAAGGACTACACTGAAGCTTTCTTT,CASSKDYTEAFF
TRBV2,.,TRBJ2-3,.,TGTGCCAGCAAGCTTACGGGCGGGAGCACAGATACGCAGTATTTT,CASKLTGGSTDTQYF
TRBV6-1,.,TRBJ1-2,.,TGTGCCAGCAGTGAATATGACAGAAGCTATGGCTACACCTTC,CASSEYDRSYGYTF
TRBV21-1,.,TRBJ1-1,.,TGTGCCAGCATCTTACAGGCGATGAACACTGAAGCTTTCTTT,CASILQAMNTEAFF
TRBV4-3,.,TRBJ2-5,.,TGCGCCAGCAGCCAAGGTAATAGCGGCGCGTACCAAGAGACCCAGTACTTC,CASSQGNSGAYQETQYF
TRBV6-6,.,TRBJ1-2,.,TGTGCCAGCAGTAGCCGGGCCCAGGGGAACTATGGCTACACCTTC,CASSSRAQGNYGYTF
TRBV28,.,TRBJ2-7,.,TGTGCCAGCAGTTCGGGGGGCAGGTTCTACGAGCAGTACTTC,CASSSGGRFYEQYF
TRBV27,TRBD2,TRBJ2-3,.,TGTGCCAGCAGTCATAGCGGGGGAACAGATACGCAGTATTTT,CASSHSGGTDTQYF
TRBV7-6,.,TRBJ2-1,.,TGTGCCAGCAGCCTCAGGGCAGGCTACGACAATGAGCAGTTCTTC,CASSLRAGYDNEQFF
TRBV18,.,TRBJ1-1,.,TGTGCCAGCTCCCCGGACAGTGAAGCTTTCTTT,CASSPDSEAFF
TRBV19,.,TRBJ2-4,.,TGTGCCACCAGTGCGGGCATCGGGGAAAACATTCAGTACTTC,CATSAGIGENIQYF
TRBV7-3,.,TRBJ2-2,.,TGTGCCAGCGGGGCAGGGTCGAACACCGGGGAGCTGTTTTTT,CASGAGSNTGELFF
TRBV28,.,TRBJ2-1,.,TGTGCCAGCAGTTTGTGGGGGCGGGAGCAGTTCTTC,CASSLWGREQFF
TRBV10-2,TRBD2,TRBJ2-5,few,TGCGCCAGCAGTGAAAGGGCAGGACTAGATCCCCAGTACTTC,CASSERAGLDPQYF
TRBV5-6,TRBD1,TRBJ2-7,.,TGTGCCAGCAGCCCGACAGGGGGCTCCTACGAGCAGTACTTC,CASSPTGGSYEQYF
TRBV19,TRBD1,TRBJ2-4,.,TGTGCCAGTAGTGTACGCCCGGGACAGCCGGTGGGTCTAGCCAAAAACAGTCAGTACTTC,CASSVRPGQPVGLAKNSQYF
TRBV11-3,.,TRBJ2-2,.,TGTGCCAGCAGCTTAGGGGGCCGCACCGGGGAGCTGTTTTTT,CASSLGGRTGELFF
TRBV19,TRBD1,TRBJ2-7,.,TGTGCCAGTAGCCCCGGACAGGGGAGAGACGAGCAGTACTTC,CASSPGQGRDEQYF
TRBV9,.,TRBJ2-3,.,TGTGCCAGCAGCGTAGATGTCATCACAGATACGCAGTATTTT,CASSVDVITDTQYF
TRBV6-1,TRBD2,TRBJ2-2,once,TGTGCCAGCACCTTCGGACTAGCAACAACCGGGGAGCTGTTTTTT,CASTFGLATTGELFF
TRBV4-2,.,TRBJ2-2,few,TGTGCCAGCAGCCAATTACAGGGAACGAACACCGGGGAGCTGTTTTTT,CASSQLQGTNTGELFF
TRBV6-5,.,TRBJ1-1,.,TGTGCCAGCAGTTACTCGACGGGGTTGAACACTGAAGCTTTCTTT,CASSYSTGLNTEAFF
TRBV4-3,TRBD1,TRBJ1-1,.,TGCGCCAGCAGCCCGGAGTACAGGGGAAAAGCTTTCTTT,CASSPEYRGKAFF
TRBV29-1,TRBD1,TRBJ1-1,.,TGCAGCGTTCTTAGGGACAGTGCGGGGAACACTGAAGCTTTCTTT,CSVLRDSAGNTEAFF
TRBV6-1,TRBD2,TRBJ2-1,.,TGTGCCAGCAGTGAGAATAGCGGGGCGGATGAGCAGTTCTTC,CASSENSGADEQFF
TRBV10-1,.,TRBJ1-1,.,TGCGCCAGCAGACAGGAGAGTCACACTGAAGCTTTCTTT,CASRQESHTEAFF
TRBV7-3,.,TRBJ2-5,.,TGTGCCAGCTCAGCTTCGAGGTCAGGGGTAGAGACCCAGTACTTC,CASSASRSGVETQYF